This TCR beta chain was documented in a study of glioma-infiltrating T cells. Using RNA template, CDR3s of TCR alpha and beta were amplified with iRepertoire arm-PCR. One-step reverse transcription and amplification started from around 100-400 ng of tissue mRNA or PBMC total RNA. TCRdb independently ran MiXCR on the multiplex PCR reads; one entry per CDR3 protein. The repertoire holds approximately 190,000 distinct CDR3 sequences, with over 30% as singletons. Trimming stripped 6 bases from V and 1 base from J, with 10 bases between. The CDR3 is 13 amino acids. Per the germline V gene, CDR1 is LNHDA and CDR2 is SQIVND (reference sequence). Study-wide findings and caveats: Above-expected tissue-blood divergence occurred in all gliomas, most in low-grade ones.

The table lists this clonotype with many counts. Its antigen is still unknown. The chain joins TRBV19 to TRBJ2-7, with D unclear. The source material was glioma tissue, nonneoplastic brain tissue, or PBMCs (not recorded which). The receptor was derived from a human donor with low-grade glioma or glioblastoma, undergoing nonglioma brain surgery, or in good health (not recorded which). The CDR3 DNA sequence: TGTGCCAGTAGCCCCCTGGGGTCCTACGAGCAGTACTTC. It codes for CASSPLGSYEQYF. Variable domain in full (rest from reference TRBV19 and TRBJ2-7): DGGITQSPKYLFRKEGQNVTLSCEQNLNHDAMYWYRQDPGQGLRLIYYSQIVNDFQKGDIAEGYSVSREKKESFPLTVTSAQKNPTAFYLCASSPLGSYEQYFGPGTRLTVT.